This TCR beta chain was obtained from a study of cytomegalovirus exposure and HLA in healthy donors. This PCR relied on a set of 60 Vbeta primers and 13 Jbeta primers. Authors' methods: Later work found tens of millions of unique TCR beta chains, with about 10 million shared. Assay: immunoSEQ multiplex PCR; the TCRdb copy retains only in-frame clones and omits some. V, J and clone size are those of that table, while D and trimming were read from the DNA. The sample holds about 130,000 clones, around 77% seen once. Donors in the study were healthy people who gave bone marrow. The CDR3 extends over 18 amino acids. Per the germline V gene, CDR1 is SGHRS and CDR2 is YFSETQ. After removal of 2 bases from V and 0 bases from J, the junction contained 9 bases not matched to a gene.

The sample consisted of PBMCs. This clonotype was obtained from a man in his fifties in good health and CMV-seronegative. The chain links TRBV5-1 to TRBJ2-1, with 9 bases identical to TRBD2. CDR3 sequence (DNA): TGCGCCAGCAGCTTATTACTAGCGGGTCTCGGCTCCTACAATGAGCAGTTCTTC. This translates into CASSLLLAGLGSYNEQFF.